This T cell receptor beta chain emerged from a study of blood T cell repertoires in COVID-19 (dated by TCRdb to 2020 to 2021). Context from the whole study: The collaborator samples originated in the United States, Italy and Spain and spanned the acute and convalescent phases of COVID-19. The material from the prospective study consisted of cDNA or gDNA derived from T cells, B-cell-depleted T cells, or PBMCs. Where available, HLA class I and class II types were taken from metadata supplied by the sample provider and were not determined by assay-based typing. Subjects who had been exposed to COVID-19, were actively infected with it, or had recovered from it provided the deeply sampled blood TCRbeta repertoires that made up the dataset. Samples were obtained from the ongoing ImmuneRACE study (first 160 participants) and from some 1,300 subjects provided by 6 global collaborators. A de-identified subject ID, COVID-19 status, age in years and sex were almost always included in the sample metadata. The repertoires were released in a freely available public database intended as a resource for research on the immune response to SARS-CoV-2. Overall results and qualifications from the work: The amount of clinical and demographic metadata varied by source and participant and was provided uncurated.

TCRbeta CDR3 regions were amplified from genomic DNA by means of the immunoSEQ Assay, a bias-controlled multiplex PCR. Per the source publication's procedure: Within the assay, amplification of reference gene primers was used to estimate how many nucleated cells each sample contained. To quantify the absolute abundance of each unique TCRbeta CDR3 rearrangement, sequence reads were collapsed and filtered. For each sample, productive Simpson clonality was calculated as the square root of Simpson's diversity index over productive rearrangements. Imported from immuneACCESS, the table was reduced by TCRdb to in-frame sequences with V and J called. These copies leave out some clones; in studies compared against another copy, an unresolved V gene accounts for under half, and the cause of the remainder is not known. That table furnishes V, J and clone size, whereas the DNA furnished D and trimming. This sample lists 230,000 or so clones; approximately 90% were detected once. The ten largest make up roughly 2.5% of the sample.

Turning to this clone: This clone's antigen is unknown. Base qualities are missing; no much larger clone stands one base away.

Its CDR3 holds 16 amino acids, cysteine through phenylalanine. Just CDR3 DNA is preserved here, 48 bases in frame from base 1. V is cut back by 6 bases and J by 0 bases, with 9 bases in the junction unmatched. The CDR1 and CDR2 encoded by the germline V gene are KGHSH and LQKENI. Enrolling through a virtual design, the prospective study's participants ranged in age from roughly 18 to 100 years and lived across approximately 25 United States geographic areas. Cohort assignment in the prospective study relied on participant-reported clinical history from a screening survey and a study questionnaire. In the prospective study, whole blood, serum and a nasopharyngeal or oropharyngeal swab were collected from each participant by mobile phlebotomists. Over a roughly two-month period, participants in the prospective study had the option of providing additional blood draws and questionnaires. Before DNA extraction, prospective study blood samples were shipped either frozen or at room temperature.

The V and J segments used are TRBV18 and TRBJ1-1; TRBD1 matches 8 bases in the middle. Sequences were obtained from PBMCs or T cells enriched from blood (not recorded which). The clonotype originates from a woman in her thirties or forties with acute COVID-19. The CDR3 amino acid sequence is: CASSRPTGGVNTEAFF. The DNA sequence follows: TGTGCCAGCTCCCGGCCTACAGGGGGTGTGAACACTGAAGCTTTCTTT.